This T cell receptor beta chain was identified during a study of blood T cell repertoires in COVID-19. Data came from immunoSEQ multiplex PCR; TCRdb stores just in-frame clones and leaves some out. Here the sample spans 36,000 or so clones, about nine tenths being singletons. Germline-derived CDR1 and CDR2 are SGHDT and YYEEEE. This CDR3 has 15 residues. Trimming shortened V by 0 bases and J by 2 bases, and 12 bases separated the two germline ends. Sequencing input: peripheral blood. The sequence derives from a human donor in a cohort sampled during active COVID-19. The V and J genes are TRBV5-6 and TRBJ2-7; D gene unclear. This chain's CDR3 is CASSLGAGKTYEQYF. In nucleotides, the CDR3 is TGTGCCAGCAGCTTGGGGGCAGGAAAAACCTACGAGCAGTACTTC.